A single sample gave rise to the 8 T cell receptor beta chains below, sequenced in a study of T cell changes during pregnancy in multiple sclerosis (dated by TCRdb to the late 2010s). To prepare the library, the immunoSEQ multiplex PCR assay was applied. TCRdb's version of the immuneACCESS table is confined to in-frame rearrangements and falls short of the full clone set. An unresolved V gene accounts for under half of the shortfall where checked; the remainder is of unknown origin. In all, the sample holds about 40,000 clones, and 92% of those were seen once. The ten largest clones add up to over 10% of the sample. This specimen was CD8+ T cells from peripheral blood mononuclear cells, taken in the first trimester of pregnancy. Source of these receptors: a female donor with multiple sclerosis, enrolled in a pregnancy study.

The rearrangement links TRBV7-8 to TRBJ1-5; possibly TRBD1 for D (6 bases). There are 15 residues in the CDR3. The germline V and J ends were trimmed by 1 base and 2 bases, with 9 bases remaining between them. Germline V lookup: CDR1 SGHVS, CDR2 FQNEAQ. In DNA, the CDR3 is TGTGCCAGCAGCTTAGGGGGGCTTGGCAATCAGCCCCAGCATTTT. Its protein product is CASSLGGLGNQPQHF.

CDR3 DNA: TGTGCCAGCAGCCCTATCGGGATCGACAATGAGCAGTTCTTC. Translating gives CASSPIGIDNEQFF. V usage is TRBV13 and J usage is TRBJ2-1; a possible D gene is TRBD2 (5 bases). Trimming took off 5 bases at V and 5 bases at J, with 13 bases between the two ends. The germline CDR1 and CDR2 sequences are PRHDT and FYEKMQ (reference sequence). The CDR3 has 14 amino acids.

The chain joins TRBV10-3 to TRBJ1-6; D ambiguous. Germline CDR1 is ENHRY and CDR2 is SYGVKD. V was trimmed by 2 bases and J by 7 bases, leaving 9 bases between them. The CDR3 has 14 residues. The CDR3 is CAISEPEVNSPLHF. CDR3 coding DNA: TGTGCCATCAGTGAGCCAGAGGTGAATTCACCCCTCCACTTT.

This clone showed up just once. V is TRBV23-1 and J is TRBJ1-4; D is unresolved. TRBV23-1 is noted as an ORF with a role that remains uncertain. CDR3 length: 18 amino acids. V lost 1 base, J lost 5 bases, and 20 bases lay in between. CDR3 sequence (DNA): TGCGCCAGCAGTCAATGTAAGGATTGGTCCAGGTCCAATGAAAAACTGTTTTTT. Translating it yields CASSQCKDWSRSNEKLFF.

The genes are TRBV14 and TRBJ1-2; D unclear. The CDR3 spans 12 residues. Deletions cut 4 bases from V and 9 bases from J, with 12 bases between. Germline V CDR1 and CDR2: SGHDN, FVKESK. The chain's CDR3 is CASSPLGGRYTF. In DNA, the CDR3 is TGTGCCAGCAGCCCTCTCGGAGGCCGCTACACCTTC. Full variable domain (remainder filled in from reference TRBV14 and TRBJ1-2): EAGVTQFPSHSVIEKGQTVTLRCDPISGHDNLYWYRRVMGKEIKFLLHFVKESKQDESGMPNNRFLAERTGGTYSTLKVQPAELEDSGVYFCASSPLGGRYTFGSGTRLTVV.

The chain carries TRBV19 and TRBJ2-1; D possibly corresponds to TRBD2 (6 bases). With 0 bases removed from V and 0 bases from J, the gap between germline ends came to 18 bases. CDR1 and CDR2 from the germline V gene are LNHDA and SQIVND (reference sequence). This CDR3 spans 19 amino acids. The CDR3: CASSIDPSPGASSYNEQFF. CDR3 sequence (DNA): TGTGCCAGTAGTATAGACCCCTCTCCGGGAGCAAGCTCCTACAATGAGCAGTTCTTC. The whole variable domain, remainder taken from reference TRBV19 and TRBJ2-1, is DGGITQSPKYLFRKEGQNVTLSCEQNLNHDAMYWYRQDPGQGLRLIYYSQIVNDFQKGDIAEGYSVSREKKESFPLTVTSAQKNPTAFYLCASSIDPSPGASSYNEQFFGPGTRLTVL.

J is TRBJ1-1 and V is TRBV4-2; TRBD1 matches at 10 bases. Germline values: CDR1 LGHNA, CDR2 YNFKEQ. This CDR3 is 15 amino acids long. The J segment lost 5 bases and the V segment lost 1 base, leaving 4 bases of the junction unmatched. This CDR3 reads CASSQGTGGQTEAFF. The CDR3, as DNA: TGTGCCAGCAGCCAAGGGACAGGGGGTCAAACTGAAGCTTTCTTT.

The J gene is TRBJ1-2, the V gene TRBV19; tentatively, D is TRBD1 (6 bases). V dropped 3 bases and J dropped 2 bases, with 10 bases sitting between them. The germline V gene has CDR1 LNHDA and CDR2 SQIVND (reference sequence). The CDR3 contains 14 residues. CDR3 DNA sequence: TGTGCCAGTAGTATCGGCCAGGGGAACTATGGCTACACCTTC. Its protein is CASSIGQGNYGYTF.